Presented here are 15 T cell receptor beta chains from one specimen sequenced in a study of shared clonotypes between healthy human individuals. Profiling relied on immunoSEQ multiplex PCR, and the TCRdb table lists in-frame clones only, not all of them. The sample has some 2.1 million clones, roughly 94% seen once. The sample comprised naive CD4+ T cells sorted from blood. Subset given: CD45RA+ positively selected. The receptors were gathered from a man between 18 and 35 years old in good health.

This chain connects TRBV4-3 to TRBJ1-1; 9 bases agree with TRBD1. CDR3 length equals 18 residues. Germline V gives CDR1 LGHNA, CDR2 YSLEER. Unmatched junction bases numbered 15, after V lost 4 bases and J lost 3 bases. Here the CDR3 reads CASSLRRDRDILDTEAFF. CDR3 DNA: TGCGCCAGCAGCCTACGTAGGGACAGGGATATACTCGACACTGAAGCTTTCTTT.

This chain joins TRBV7-9 and TRBJ1-6, with 7 bases aligning to TRBD1. The CDR3 runs to 15 residues. From germline, CDR1 is SEHNR and CDR2 FQNEAQ (reference sequence). V lost 1 base, J lost 5 bases, and 2 bases stayed unmatched. The chain's CDR3 is CASSLGGTDNSPLHF. In nucleotides, the CDR3 is TGTGCCAGCAGCTTAGGAGGGACAGATAATTCACCCCTCCACTTT. Based on the CDR3 plus reference TRBV7-9 and TRBJ1-6, the full variable domain is DTGVSQNPRHKITKRGQNVTFRCDPISEHNRLYWYRQTLGQGPEFLTYFQNEAQLEKSRLLSDRFSAERPKGSFSTLEIQRTEQGDSAMYLCASSLGGTDNSPLHFGNGTRLTVT.

The genes are TRBV29-1 and TRBJ1-5; D gene ambiguous. This CDR3 has 16 amino acids. Trimming cost V 7 bases and J 2 bases, with 21 bases left between them. Germline lookup yields CDR1 SQVTM and CDR2 ANQGSEA. The CDR3 spells CSASPTVRVGNQPQHF. The CDR3, as DNA: TGCAGCGCAAGCCCGACGGTGAGGGTGGGCAATCAGCCCCAGCATTTT.

This chain connects TRBV5-4 to TRBJ2-5; TRBD1 agrees at 8 bases. J lost 3 bases, V lost 3 bases, and 1 base had no gene match. The length of the CDR3 is 13 residues. Germline V gene lookup returns CDR1 SGHNT and CDR2 YYREEE (reference sequence). This chain's CDR3 is CASSSDREETQYF. DNA of the CDR3: TGTGCCAGCAGCTCGGACAGGGAAGAGACCCAGTACTTC.

The rearrangement links TRBV11-2 to TRBJ1-1, with TRBD1 matching 7 bases. Trimming took 6 bases from V and 0 from J; bases not matched to a gene: 4. The CDR3 is made up of 14 amino acids. Germline V gene lookup returns CDR1 SGHAT and CDR2 FQNNGV. The CDR3 loop reads CASRQGTVNTEAFF. The CDR3 DNA is TGTGCCAGCAGACAGGGGACAGTGAACACTGAAGCTTTCTTT.

The rearrangement joins TRBV6-1 to TRBJ2-6, with D unresolved. The CDR3 covers 15 residues. The V gene's germline CDR1 is MNHNS and CDR2 SASEGT. V was shortened by 11 bases and J by 0 bases, with 14 bases between the two germline ends. CDR3 amino acids: CAGQVGSSGANVLTF. DNA of the CDR3: TGTGCCGGCCAGGTGGGAAGCTCTGGGGCCAACGTCCTGACTTTC.

V is TRBV28 and J is TRBJ2-7, with 12 bases that match TRBD2. CDR3 length: 13 residues. Germline V gives CDR1 MDHEN, CDR2 SYDVKM. Germline trimming cut 7 bases from V and 8 bases from J; bases unmatched to any gene: 6. The CDR3 DNA is TGTGCCAGCACCCTCGGACTAGCGGGGAAGCAGTACTTC. Translated: CASTLGLAGKQYF.

J is TRBJ2-3 and V is TRBV2, with 12 bases aligning to TRBD2. Germline V lookup: CDR1 SNHLY, CDR2 FYNNEI. J was trimmed by 4 bases and V by 4 bases; bases with no gene match: 0. The CDR3 spans 14 residues. Here the CDR3 reads CASSGTSGADTQYF. The CDR3 region has the DNA TGTGCCAGCAGTGGGACTAGCGGGGCAGATACGCAGTATTTT.

This clone has only one observation. This rearrangement joins TRBV10-3 to TRBJ1-5, with TRBD1 matching 7 bases. V was pared by 4 bases and J by 1 base, with 7 bases of the junction left unmatched. This CDR3 spans 16 amino acids. Germline V gene lookup returns CDR1 ENHRY and CDR2 SYGVKD. DNA of the CDR3: TGTGCCATCAGTGCGGCCGGGACAGCCAGCAATCAGCCCCAGCATTTT. Translation: CAISAAGTASNQPQHF.

The CDR3 is CASSQRTDTQYF. The CDR3 nucleotides read TGTGCCAGCAGCCAACGCACAGATACGCAGTATTTT. This rearrangement joins TRBV5-4 to TRBJ2-3; no clear D. CDR3 length: 12 residues. V was clipped by 4 bases and J by 1 base, with 4 bases between them. Germline loops: CDR1 SGHNT, CDR2 YYREEE (reference sequence).

The chain combines TRBV7-2 with TRBJ2-7, with D tentatively TRBD1 or TRBD2 (7 bases each). The CDR3 runs 14 residues. Germline CDR1 SGHTA, CDR2 FQGNSA. Trimming took 7 bases from V and 2 from J, leaving 15 bases between them. CDR3 in amino acids: CASNPRGGPYEQYF. The CDR3 DNA reads as TGTGCCAGCAATCCCAGGGGGGGCCCCTACGAGCAGTACTTC.

This chain joins TRBV5-6 and TRBJ2-2, with D possibly matching TRBD2 (6 bases). Looked up from germline, CDR1 is SGHDT and CDR2 is YYEEEE. Trimming took 2 bases from V and 6 from J, leaving 20 bases between them. CDR3 length: 17 amino acids. The CDR3 is CASSFRGGSVPSGELFF. The CDR3 coding sequence is TGTGCCAGCAGCTTCCGGGGAGGATCCGTCCCCTCCGGGGAGCTGTTTTTT.

Notes on this clone: Other DNA variants within this sample encode the same CDR3. The genes are TRBV2 and TRBJ1-1; maybe TRBD1 (5 bases). The CDR3 is made up of 12 amino acids. V was pared by 8 bases and J by 6 bases, with 13 bases between. Per germline, CDR1 SNHLY and CDR2 FYNNEI. CDR3 sequence: CASARDGPEAFF. The CDR3 DNA follows: TGTGCCAGCGCCCGGGACGGACCTGAAGCTTTCTTT.

This CDR3 reads CASSSGQWAFEQYF. CDR3 nucleotide sequence: TGTGCCAGCAGTTCGGGACAGTGGGCCTTCGAGCAGTACTTC. The V and J genes are TRBV28 and TRBJ2-7; 7 bases map to TRBD1. The length of the CDR3 is 14 residues. CDR1 is MDHEN and CDR2 is SYDVKM in the germline V gene. V trimming: 4 bases; J trimming: 6 bases; junction bases outside the gene matches: 9.

The chain combines TRBV9 with TRBJ1-5, with a tentative D call TRBD1 (5 bases). The ends were cut back, 2 bases at V and 3 bases at J, with 9 bases in the middle. CDR1 is SGDLS, CDR2 YYNGEE, per germline. The CDR3 runs to 14 residues. The chain's CDR3 is CASSVGQANQPQHF. The CDR3 nucleotides are TGTGCCAGCAGCGTGGGGCAGGCCAATCAGCCCCAGCATTTT.